This TCR beta chain was sequenced in a study of T cells after yellow fever vaccination. TCRdb ran MiXCR on the 5' RACE reads and lists one entry per CDR3 protein. The table records some 150,000 distinct CDR3 sequences, roughly 9.6% of them present only once. Trimming at V came to 11 bases and at J to 0 bases, leaving 7 bases not matched to a gene. Germline V gives CDR1 WSHSY, CDR2 SAAADI. The CDR3 is made up of 15 amino acids. This TCR came from a man between 18 and 29 years old who received the YFV17D yellow fever vaccine. The chain combines TRBV10-2 with TRBJ2-7; 13 bases are a match to TRBD2. Here the sequenced sample was CD8+ T cells sorted from PBMCs, taken 15 days after the yellow fever booster vaccination. CDR3 protein: CASRTSGGSSYEQYF. CDR3 nucleotide sequence: TGCGCCTCCCGGACTAGCGGGGGAAGCTCCTACGAGCAGTACTTC.